These T cell receptor beta chains were read from a single sample in a study of beta chain features in type 1 diabetes. Profiled with immunoSEQ multiplex PCR; TCRdb holds only in-frame clones, not every one. Here the sample spans under 250,000 clones, 11% being singletons. The material sequenced was central memory CD4+ T cells from blood. Source of these receptors: a man between 18 and 35 years old in good health. Each CDR3 is given with its conserved first and last residue. D genes are given only for firm matches. Only part of the rows carry a size: once, few, many, or a class if the clone is expanded.

>TRBJ2-5|-|many|TRBV21-1
TGTGCCAGCAGCACCAGACTAGCGGAAGAGACCCAGTACTTC
CASSTRLAEETQYF
>TRBJ1-2|-|-|TRBV28
TGTGCCAGCAGTTTACGGAACTATGGCTACACCTTC
CASSLRNYGYTF
>TRBJ2-7|TRBD1|few|TRBV29-1
TGCAGCGCACTAGGACAGGCTTCCTACGAGCAGTACTTC
CSALGQASYEQYF
>TRBJ2-7|TRBD2|few|TRBV11-2
TGTGCCAGCAGCTTAGATCCCACTAGCGGGGCGTACGAGCAGTACTTC
CASSLDPTSGAYEQYF
>TRBJ2-7|-|few|TRBV18
TGTGCCAGCTCCCCCAACCCCTCGGACGAGCAGTACTTC
CASSPNPSDEQYF
>TRBJ2-1|-|-|TRBV29-1
TGCAGCGTTGAAGGGAGGCTAGCAGAGACCTACAATGAGCAGTTCTTC
CSVEGRLAETYNEQFF
>TRBJ2-1|TRBD2|few|TRBV29-1
TGCAGCGGGGAGGGGGCGCCCCTAGCGGGAGTTAATGAGCAGTTCTTC
CSGEGAPLAGVNEQFF
>TRBJ2-7|TRBD1|-|TRBV28
TGTGCCAGCTTGTCGCCGGGACAGGACTACGAGCAGTACTTC
CASLSPGQDYEQYF
>TRBJ2-7|-|many|TRBV9
TGTGCCAGCAGCGTACAAGGGCAGGGCTACGAGCAGTACTTC
CASSVQGQGYEQYF
>TRBJ2-5|-|few|TRBV5-1
TGCGCCAGCAGCTCGGCAGGACACCAGGAGACCCAGTACTTC
CASSSAGHQETQYF
>TRBJ2-1|-|-|TRBV19
TGTGCCAGTAGTATAGGGACAGTCTCCTACAATGAGCAGTTCTTC
CASSIGTVSYNEQFF
>TRBJ2-2|-|-|TRBV28
TGTGCCACAAGGCGGACAGCGAGCACCGGGGAGCTGTTTTTT
CATRRTASTGELFF
>TRBJ2-7|TRBD1|-|TRBV11-2
TGTGCCAGCAGCTGGGGACAGGCCTACGAGCAGTACTTC
CASSWGQAYEQYF
>TRBJ1-3|-|few|TRBV30
TGTGCCTGTAGTGTACCATGGGGTAATGGAAACACCATATATTTT
CACSVPWGNGNTIYF
>TRBJ2-3|-|few|TRBV7-9
TGTGCCAGCAGCTTGGGGAGTAGCGGTCGCACAGATACGCAGTATTTT
CASSLGSSGRTDTQYF
>TRBJ2-4|-|-|TRBV5-6
TGTGCCAGCAGCAGCAGGGGCGCCTCCAAAAACATTCAGTACTTC
CASSSRGASKNIQYF
>TRBJ1-4|-|-|TRBV9
TGTGCCAGCAGCGACCCGAGAACTAATGAAAAACTGTTTTTT
CASSDPRTNEKLFF
>TRBJ2-6|TRBD1|few|TRBV11-2
TGTGCCAGCAGCCAGGGGGCTGGGGCCAACGTCCTGACTTTC
CASSQGAGANVLTF
>TRBJ1-3|TRBD1|few|TRBV7-2
TGTGCCAGCAGCTGGGACAGAGGCTCTGGAAACACCATATATTTT
CASSWDRGSGNTIYF
>TRBJ2-1|TRBD1|few|TRBV27
TGTGCCAGCAGTCAAGACAGGGGGCGGGATGAGCAGTTCTTC
CASSQDRGRDEQFF
>TRBJ2-2|TRBD2|-|TRBV18
TGTGCCAGCCCCCACCTGGCTAGCGGGCCGAACACCGGGGAGCTGTTTTTT
CASPHLASGPNTGELFF
>TRBJ2-2|-|-|TRBV29-1
TGCAGCGTTCGGCGAGGGGTGAACACCGGGGAGCTGTTTTTT
CSVRRGVNTGELFF
>TRBJ1-2|-|-|TRBV7-9
TGTGCCAGCAGCTCCGCCACTTCTAACTATGGCTACACCTTC
CASSSATSNYGYTF
>TRBJ2-5|TRBD2|many|TRBV4-2
TGTGCCAGCAGCCAAGGCGGACTAGCATCAGAGACCCAGTACTTC
CASSQGGLASETQYF
>TRBJ1-2|TRBD1|-|TRBV29-1
TGCAGCGTTGGACAGGGACTCTCGACTAACTATGGCTACACCTTC
CSVGQGLSTNYGYTF
>TRBJ2-3|-|many|TRBV7-3
TGTGCCAGCAGCCGTACCGGTGGCGGGACCAGCACAGATACGCAGTATTTT
CASSRTGGGTSTDTQYF
>TRBJ1-5|-|-|TRBV28
TGTGCCAGCAGTCGGACACCCAATCAGCCCCAGCATTTT
CASSRTPNQPQHF
>TRBJ2-1|-|few|TRBV11-2
TGTGCCAGCAGCCCTAGCGTGATGGATGAGCAGTTCTTC
CASSPSVMDEQFF
>TRBJ1-2|-|few|TRBV4-2
TGTGCCAGCAGCCAAGGTTTCACAGCTAACTATGGCTACACCTTC
CASSQGFTANYGYTF
>TRBJ2-7|-|few|TRBV30
TGTGCCTGGACTAACGCCGAGGGTTCCTACGAGCAGTACTTC
CAWTNAEGSYEQYF
>TRBJ2-5|TRBD2|few|TRBV14
TGTGCCAGCAGCCGGGGACTAGCGGGAGTAGAGACCCAGTACTTC
CASSRGLAGVETQYF
>TRBJ2-7|TRBD2|-|TRBV18
TGTGCCAGCTCACCACCGGGACTAGCGGTTTACGAGCAGTACTTC
CASSPPGLAVYEQYF
>TRBJ2-2|TRBD1|-|TRBV18
TGTGCCAGCTCACGGGACAGGTCGAACACCGGGGAGCTGTTTTTT
CASSRDRSNTGELFF